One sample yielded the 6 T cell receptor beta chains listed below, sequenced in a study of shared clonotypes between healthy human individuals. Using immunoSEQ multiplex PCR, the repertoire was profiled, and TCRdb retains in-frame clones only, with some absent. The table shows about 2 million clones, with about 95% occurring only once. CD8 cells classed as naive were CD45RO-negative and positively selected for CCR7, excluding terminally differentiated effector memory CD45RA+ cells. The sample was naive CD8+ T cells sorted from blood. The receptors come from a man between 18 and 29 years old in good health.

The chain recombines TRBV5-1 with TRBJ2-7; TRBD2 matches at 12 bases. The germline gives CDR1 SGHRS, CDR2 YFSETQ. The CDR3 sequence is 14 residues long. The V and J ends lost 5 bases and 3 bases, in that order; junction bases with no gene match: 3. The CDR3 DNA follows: TGCGCCAGCAGGCTAGCGGGAGGGATCTACGAGCAGTACTTC. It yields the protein CASRLAGGIYEQYF.

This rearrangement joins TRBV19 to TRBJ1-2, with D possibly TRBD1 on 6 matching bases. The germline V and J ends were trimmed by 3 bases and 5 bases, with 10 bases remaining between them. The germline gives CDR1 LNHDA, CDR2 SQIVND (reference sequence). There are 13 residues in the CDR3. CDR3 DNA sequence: TGTGCCAGTAGTATGGCGACAGGTTATGGCTACACCTTC. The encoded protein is CASSMATGYGYTF.

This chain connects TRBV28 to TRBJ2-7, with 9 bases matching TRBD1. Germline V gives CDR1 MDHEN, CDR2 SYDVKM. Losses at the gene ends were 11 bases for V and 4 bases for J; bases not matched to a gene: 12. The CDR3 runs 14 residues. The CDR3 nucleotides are TGTGCCTCTCAATTGACGGACAGGGGTTACGAGCAGTACTTC. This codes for CASQLTDRGYEQYF.

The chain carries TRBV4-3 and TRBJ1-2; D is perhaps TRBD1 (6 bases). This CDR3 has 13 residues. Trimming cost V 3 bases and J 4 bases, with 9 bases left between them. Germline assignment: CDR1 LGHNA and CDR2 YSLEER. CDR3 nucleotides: TGCGCCAGCAGCCAGACAGGAACCTATGGCTACACCTTC. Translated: CASSQTGTYGYTF.

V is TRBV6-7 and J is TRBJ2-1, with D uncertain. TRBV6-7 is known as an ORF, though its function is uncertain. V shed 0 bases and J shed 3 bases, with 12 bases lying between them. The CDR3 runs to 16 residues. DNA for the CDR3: TGTGCCAGCAGTTACTCAAGGAAGTCTGGCTACAATGAGCAGTTCTTC. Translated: CASSYSRKSGYNEQFF.

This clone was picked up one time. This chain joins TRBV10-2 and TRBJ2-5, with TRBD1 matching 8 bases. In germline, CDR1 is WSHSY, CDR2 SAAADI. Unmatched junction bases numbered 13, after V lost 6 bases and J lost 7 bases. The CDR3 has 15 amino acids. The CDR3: CASSPTGQGPGTQYF. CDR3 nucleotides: TGCGCCAGCAGCCCAACCGGACAGGGACCGGGGACCCAGTACTTC.